Following are 20 T cell receptor beta chains from one sample sequenced in a study of post-analysis software for immune sequencing data. Findings and caveats of the study: TRBV5-6, TRBV5-1 and TRBV20-1 belonged to a set of about five TRBV segments that were more frequent in patients than controls.

No antigens are known for them. TCR beta cDNA libraries had unique molecular identifiers. MiXCR was run by TCRdb on the PCR reads, yielding one entry per CDR3 protein. The data hold hundreds of thousands of distinct CDR3 sequences, with 25% to 30% observed a single time. Sequences were obtained from blood. The receptor source for this set is a girl aged 5-17 years with multiple sclerosis.

This clonotype was observed many times. The chain is built from TRBV29-1 and TRBJ2-1, with 7 bases identical to TRBD1. The CDR3 has 16 residues. Per the germline V gene, CDR1 is SQVTM and CDR2 is ANQGSEA. The junction had 15 bases not matched to a gene; V was cut back by 3 bases and J by 7 bases. CDR3 sequence: CSVDRLEEGATNEQFF. CDR3 DNA sequence: TGCAGCGTTGACCGACTCGAAGAGGGGGCGACTAATGAGCAGTTCTTC.

This chain uses TRBV6-5 with TRBJ1-1; possible D gene TRBD1, 6 bases. The V end was cut by 8 bases, the J end by 0 bases, with 13 bases between. Germline CDR1 is MNHEY and CDR2 is SVGAGI. This CDR3 spans 14 amino acids. Here the CDR3 DNA reads TGTGCCAGCCACCCGGGGGCGGTGAACACTGAAGCTTTCTTT. It encodes CASHPGAVNTEAFF.

This clonotype was observed a handful of times. V and J are TRBV12-3 or TRBV12-4 and TRBJ2-1; 8 bases agree with TRBD1. The CDR3 spans 15 residues. With 6 bases clipped from V and 7 bases from J, the junction kept 11 bases outside the gene matches. In nucleotides, the CDR3 is TGTGCCAGCAGCCCTGACAGGGGTCGATGGAATGAGCAGTTCTTC. Protein sequence: CASSPDRGRWNEQFF.

The genes are TRBV6-2 or TRBV6-3 and TRBJ2-7; D is unclear. The germline V gene has CDR1 MNHEY and CDR2 SVGEGT. V was trimmed by 5 bases and J by 6 bases, leaving 11 bases between them. The CDR3 length is 12 residues. This CDR3 is CASSPGRLEQYF. CDR3 sequence (DNA): TGTGCCAGCAGTCCCGGGCGCCTCGAGCAGTACTTC.

The rearrangement uses TRBV20-1 and TRBJ2-7, with TRBD1 matching over 7 bases. The germline gives CDR1 DFQATT, CDR2 SNEGSKA (reference sequence). The ends lost 5 bases at V and 2 bases at J; junction bases unmatched: 6. The CDR3 is made up of 13 amino acids. The CDR3 region has the DNA TGCAGTGCTTTCCGGACAGGCACCTACGAGCAGTACTTC. Encoded protein: CSAFRTGTYEQYF.

This clonotype was found a few times. The chain couples TRBV18 to TRBJ2-1; 7 nucleotides agree with TRBD1. The CDR3 runs to 14 residues. V trimming: 3 bases; J trimming: 4 bases; junction bases outside the gene matches: 3. The V gene's germline CDR1 is KGHSH and CDR2 LQKENI. CDR3 in DNA: TGTGCCAGCTCACCGGGACAGACATACAATGAGCAGTTCTTC. Encoded protein: CASSPGQTYNEQFF.

The chain links TRBV6-7 to TRBJ2-1; D possibly corresponds to TRBD1 (5 bases). TRBV6-7 is classed as an ORF, of uncertain function. With 2 bases removed from V and 6 bases from J, the gap between germline ends came to 20 bases. The CDR3 runs to 17 residues. The CDR3: CASSYEGAVRLGNEQFF. The CDR3, as DNA: TGTGCCAGCAGTTACGAAGGGGCTGTCAGGTTGGGCAATGAGCAGTTCTTC.

In nucleotides, the CDR3 is TGTGCCAGCAGCTCAAGATATTCCACAGATACGCAGTATTTT. Translated: CASSSRYSTDTQYF. The rearrangement joins TRBV5-6 to TRBJ2-3; no definite D call. V shed 3 bases and J shed 2 bases, with 10 bases lying between them. Germline V gene data show CDR1 as SGHDT and CDR2 as YYEEEE. The CDR3 totals 14 residues.

The CDR3 nucleotides are TGTGCCATCAGTGACGGATACACTGAAGCTTTCTTT. Translated: CAISDGYTEAFF. The genes are TRBV10-3 and TRBJ1-1, with D uncertain. CDR1 is ENHRY, CDR2 SYGVKD, per germline. This CDR3 is built from 12 residues. Between the trimmed V and J ends, which lost 3 bases and 3 bases, there was a span of 5 bases.

The chain joins TRBV20-1 to TRBJ2-1; TRBD1 might be the D (5 bases). The ends were cut back, 6 bases at V and 12 bases at J, with 24 bases in the middle. The CDR3 runs to 14 residues. The germline V gene has CDR1 DFQATT and CDR2 SNEGSKA (reference sequence). Written as DNA, the CDR3 is TGCAGTGCAAAGCTCACAGGAGCCCGATCCTCGCAGTTCTTC. This encodes CSAKLTGARSSQFF.

The V and J genes are TRBV7-2 and TRBJ1-6; tentatively, D is TRBD1 (6 bases). Germline V gives CDR1 SGHTA, CDR2 FQGNSA. The V end was cut by 5 bases, the J end by 10 bases, with 15 bases between. This CDR3 is built from 14 residues. The CDR3 loop reads CASSTYRVPSPLHF. The CDR3 DNA sequence: TGTGCCAGCAGCACCTACAGGGTTCCCTCACCCCTCCACTTT.

The V call is TRBV7-9, the J call TRBJ1-2; tentative D call: TRBD1 (5 bases). The germline CDR1 and CDR2 sequences are SEHNR and FQNEAQ (reference sequence). With 6 bases removed from V and 4 bases from J, the gap between germline ends came to 15 bases. The CDR3 runs to 14 residues. The CDR3 spells CASRGGTAGYGYTF. The CDR3 nucleotides are TGTGCCAGCAGGGGAGGGACGGCAGGCTATGGCTACACCTTC. Using reference TRBV7-9 and TRBJ1-2 for the parts outside the CDR3, the full variable domain is DTGVSQNPRHKITKRGQNVTFRCDPISEHNRLYWYRQTLGQGPEFLTYFQNEAQLEKSRLLSDRFSAERPKGSFSTLEIQRTEQGDSAMYLCASRGGTAGYGYTFGSGTRLTVV.

In this sample, this clonotype turned up many times. This rearrangement joins TRBV29-1 to TRBJ2-5; D is possibly TRBD1 or TRBD2 (6 bases each). With 7 bases removed from V and 6 bases from J, the gap between germline ends came to 21 bases. This CDR3 region has 14 residues. CDR1 and CDR2 from the germline V gene are SQVTM and ANQGSEA. CDR3 DNA sequence: TGCAGCGGTGTAAGGGACGGGGGCGGGAAGACCCAGTACTTC. Amino acids: CSGVRDGGGKTQYF.

The chain combines TRBV11-1 with TRBJ2-1, with TRBD1 matching over 7 bases. The CDR3 runs 12 residues. The V gene's germline CDR1 is SGHAT and CDR2 FQDESV (reference sequence). Germline trimming cut 1 base from V and 14 bases from J; bases unmatched to any gene: 5. The CDR3 spells CASSLGRDREFF. The CDR3 coding sequence is TGTGCCAGCAGCTTAGGCCGGGACAGAGAGTTCTTC. Using reference TRBV11-1 and TRBJ2-1 for the parts outside the CDR3, the full variable domain is EAEVAQSPRYKITEKSQAVAFWCDPISGHATLYWYRQILGQGPELLVQFQDESVVDDSQLPKDRFSAERLKGVDSTLKIQPAELGDSAMYLCASSLGRDREFFGPGTRLTVL.

The chain recombines TRBV10-1 with TRBJ2-3; D remains ambiguous. This CDR3 region has 13 residues. V was shortened by 6 bases and J by 3 bases, with 10 bases between the two germline ends. Germline assignment: CDR1 WNHNN and CDR2 SYGVQD (reference sequence). In nucleotides, the CDR3 is TGCGCCAGCAGGGAGAGTGGTACAGATACGCAGTATTTT. Translation: CASRESGTDTQYF.

The rearrangement uses TRBV20-1 and TRBJ2-3, with TRBD1 matching over 10 bases. Germline CDR1 is DFQATT and CDR2 is SNEGSKA (reference sequence). Trimming cost V 6 bases and J 4 bases; bases outside gene matches: 4. This CDR3 comprises 13 residues. The CDR3 loop is CSADRGRSDTQYF. The CDR3 DNA reads as TGCAGTGCCGACAGGGGGCGGTCAGATACGCAGTATTTT.

The chain couples TRBV7-9 to TRBJ1-2; a possible D gene is TRBD1 (5 bases). Trimming removed 5 bases from V and 8 bases from J, with 15 bases in between. The CDR3 contains 13 residues. Germline V gene sequence: CDR1 SEHNR, CDR2 FQNEAQ (reference sequence). The CDR3 DNA reads as TGTGCCAGCAGCCCCTTGGGGGGTAGGGGCTACACCTTC. It specifies CASSPLGGRGYTF.

The chain couples TRBV24-1 to TRBJ2-1; 11 bases align to TRBD2. V shed 3 bases, J shed 4 bases, and the junction held 7 bases outside the gene matches. This CDR3 is built from 17 residues. The germline gives CDR1 KGHDR, CDR2 SFDVKD. The CDR3 spells CATSDPAGTSGYNEQFF. The CDR3 nucleotides are TGTGCCACCAGTGATCCTGCCGGGACTAGCGGTTACAATGAGCAGTTCTTC.

V gene TRBV20-1 combines with J gene TRBJ2-1; D ambiguous. The length of the CDR3 is 13 residues. The germline V gene has CDR1 DFQATT and CDR2 SNEGSKA (reference sequence). Trimming took 3 bases from V and 0 from J, leaving 6 bases between them. CDR3 region: CSARGISYNEQFF. The CDR3 DNA is TGCAGTGCTAGGGGGATCTCCTACAATGAGCAGTTCTTC.

This sequence joins TRBV10-3 and TRBJ1-3, with TRBD1 matching 7 bases. CDR1 ENHRY and CDR2 SYGVKD come from the germline V gene. The CDR3 spans 14 residues. Germline trimming cut 6 bases from V and 2 bases from J; bases unmatched to any gene: 4. The CDR3 is CAIRPGTAGNTIYF. In nucleotides, the CDR3 is TGTGCCATCAGACCCGGGACAGCTGGAAACACCATATATTTT.